The 17 T cell receptor beta chains below were found in one sample sequenced in a study of human T cells and chemical hapten exposure. Stated time point: pre-sensitization, week 0. Treatment defined: therapeutic diphenylcyclopropenone sensitization with weekly scalp DPC. TCRdb analysed the RACE reads with MiXCR anew, one entry per CDR3 protein. Of tens of thousands of distinct CDR3 sequences in the sample, 8% to 10% were seen once. Sequencing used whole blood, obtained in connection with sensitization to the hapten diphenylcyclopropenone (DPC). These TCRs come from a woman aged 40-49 years with alopecia areata. Some clones in this sample may be carry-over from other donors' samples.

The chain recombines TRBV2 with TRBJ2-3; no clear D. There are 13 residues in the CDR3. Germline V gene data show CDR1 as SNHLY and CDR2 as FYNNEI. V was trimmed by 7 bases and J by 12 bases, leaving 20 bases between them. The CDR3 region has the DNA TGTGCCAGCACCGACGTAGGCCTATTGGCCCAGTATTTT. Its translation: CASTDVGLLAQYF. The full variable domain, completed using reference TRBV2 and TRBJ2-3, is EPEVTQTPSHQVTQMGQEVILRCVPISNHLYFYWYRQILGQKVEFLVSFYNNEISEKSEIFDDQFSVERPDGSNFTLKIRSTKLEDSAMYFCASTDVGLLAQYFGPGTRLTVL.

There are many counts of this clonotype. This rearrangement joins TRBV7-2 to TRBJ2-5; weak D call: TRBD1 (6 bases). CDR1 is SGHTA, CDR2 FQGNSA, per germline. The CDR3 contains 13 residues. Trimming stripped 0 bases from V and 5 bases from J, with 7 bases between. The CDR3 DNA follows: TGTGCCAGCAGCTTAGCCCAGGGGGAGACCCAGTACTTC. It encodes CASSLAQGETQYF.

This clonotype appeared many times. V and J are TRBV6-1 and TRBJ2-1, with TRBD1 matching 12 bases. Germline CDR1 and CDR2: MNHNS and SASEGT. There are 15 residues in the CDR3. Trimming cost V 6 bases and J 7 bases; bases outside gene matches: 7. The CDR3: CASRTGQGAGNEQFF. The CDR3 DNA reads TGTGCCAGCAGGACGGGACAGGGGGCAGGGAATGAGCAGTTCTTC.

At least ten counts were recorded for this clonotype. The chain recombines TRBV6-2 or TRBV6-3 with TRBJ2-7, with TRBD1 identical over 10 bases. V trimming: 6 bases; J trimming: 8 bases; junction bases outside the gene matches: 10. The CDR3 length is 14 residues. CDR1 MNHEY and CDR2 SVGEGT come from the germline V gene. The CDR3 DNA reads as TGTGCCAGCAGATCCGGGACAGGGGTTTGGCAGCAGTACTTC. Amino acid sequence: CASRSGTGVWQQYF.

This clonotype was observed a few times. The J gene is TRBJ1-4, the V gene TRBV19; D is possibly TRBD1 (5 bases). The CDR3 spans 18 residues. Trimming pared 3 bases from V and 8 bases from J, leaving 25 bases between. Germline V gene data show CDR1 as LNHDA and CDR2 as SQIVND (reference sequence). CDR3 protein: CASSIQDNLGSVWEKLFF. The CDR3 nucleotides read TGTGCCAGTAGTATTCAGGACAATCTCGGCTCGGTTTGGGAAAAACTGTTTTTT.

The chain links TRBV14 to TRBJ2-1; D may be TRBD1 (6 bases). CDR3 size: 18 residues. The V gene lost 3 bases and the J gene lost 8 bases, with 26 bases spanning the gap. Germline loops: CDR1 SGHDN, CDR2 FVKESK. CDR3 in DNA: TGTGCCAGCAGCCACCCACCCCGAGGGGGAAAGAATAGGGATGAGCAGTTCTTC. Amino acids: CASSHPPRGGKNRDEQFF.

The J gene is TRBJ1-2, the V gene TRBV6-2 or TRBV6-3; D not resolved. The CDR3 consists of 12 residues. The germline V and J ends were trimmed by 7 bases and 0 bases, with 6 bases remaining between them. Germline assignment: CDR1 MNHEY and CDR2 SVGEGT. The CDR3 sequence is CASNGPNYGYTF. The CDR3 nucleotides are TGTGCCAGCAACGGGCCTAACTATGGCTACACCTTC.

The rearrangement joins TRBV4-3 to TRBJ1-1; TRBD1 is a possible D gene (5 bases). CDR1 and CDR2 from the germline V gene are LGHNA and YSLEER. V was pared by 4 bases and J by 0 bases, with 9 bases between. CDR3 length equals 14 residues. CDR3 protein: CASSLSGMNTEAFF. In DNA, the CDR3 is TGCGCCAGCAGCCTATCAGGGATGAACACTGAAGCTTTCTTT.

This clonotype has a count of ten or more. V gene TRBV30 combines with J gene TRBJ1-2; D is unclear. The CDR3 covers 14 residues. CDR1 is GTSNPN, CDR2 SVGIG, per germline (reference sequence). V gave up 1 base and J gave up 3 bases, with 12 bases separating them. CDR3 nucleotides: TGTGCCTGGAGTGCTCCTGATCGGTACTATGGCTACACCTTC. This translates into CAWSAPDRYYGYTF.

This clonotype was picked up many times. The J gene is TRBJ2-7, the V gene TRBV4-3; 9 nucleotides line up with TRBD1. This CDR3 spans 15 amino acids. Unmatched junction bases numbered 5, after V lost 1 base and J lost 4 bases. Germline CDR1 is LGHNA and CDR2 is YSLEER. The CDR3 nucleotides are TGCGCCAGCAGCCAAGGGGAGGGACAGGGTTACGAGCAGTACTTC. This encodes CASSQGEGQGYEQYF.

This clonotype has just a few counts. V is TRBV20-1 and J is TRBJ1-2; D unresolved. V was clipped by 0 bases and J by 0 bases, with 5 bases between them. Germline V gene sequence: CDR1 DFQATT, CDR2 SNEGSKA (reference sequence). The length of the CDR3 is 13 residues. This chain's CDR3 is CSARDATNYGYTF. In nucleotides, the CDR3 is TGCAGTGCTAGAGATGCCACTAACTATGGCTACACCTTC.

The chain employs TRBV7-6 and TRBJ2-6; D is possibly TRBD1 (6 bases). V lost 2 bases and J lost 2, with 7 bases in between. This CDR3 region has 15 residues. Germline V lookup: CDR1 SGHVS, CDR2 FNYEAQ. The CDR3 reads CASSLSGAGANVLTF. The DNA of the CDR3 is TGTGCCAGCAGCTTATCAGGGGCTGGGGCCAACGTCCTGACTTTC. The full variable domain, in which reference TRBV7-6 and TRBJ2-6 provide the parts outside the CDR3, is GAGVSQSPRYKVTKRGQDVALRCDPISGHVSLYWYRQALGQGPEFLTYFNYEAQQDKSGLPNDRFSAERPEGSISTLTIQRTEQRDSAMYRCASSLSGAGANVLTFGAGSRLTVL.

This clonotype has a handful of counts. The rearrangement uses TRBV5-1 and TRBJ1-6; no firm D call. The germline gives CDR1 SGHRS, CDR2 YFSETQ. The CDR3 totals 13 residues. The V end was cut by 4 bases, the J end by 8 bases, with 10 bases between. The CDR3 loop is CASSPREDSPLHF. The DNA for the CDR3 is TGCGCCAGCAGCCCCCGAGAGGATTCACCCCTCCACTTT.

This clonotype was counted between two and nine times. The rearrangement joins TRBV5-4 to TRBJ1-2; D not resolved. There are 12 residues in the CDR3. Trimming shortened V by 4 bases and J by 4 bases, and 8 bases separated the two germline ends. Per germline, CDR1 SGHNT and CDR2 YYREEE (reference sequence). CDR3 sequence: CASSPDTYGYTF. In DNA, the CDR3 is TGTGCCAGCAGCCCCGACACCTATGGCTACACCTTC.

This clonotype has more than one count but fewer than ten. The V call is TRBV28, the J call TRBJ2-1; TRBD1 aligns across 9 bases. V lost 7 bases and J lost 5; bases outside the gene matches: 6. This CDR3 comprises 14 residues. Per the germline V gene, CDR1 is MDHEN and CDR2 is SYDVKM. Here the CDR3 DNA reads TGTGCCAGCACGTCGGGACAGGGTAACAATGAGCAGTTCTTC. Its protein is CASTSGQGNNEQFF.

This clonotype turned up a few times. The rearrangement joins TRBV6-6 to TRBJ2-2; TRBD2 agrees at 7 bases. V was pared by 5 bases and J by 7 bases, with 10 bases of the junction left unmatched. The CDR3 runs 15 residues. Germline CDR1 is MNHNY and CDR2 is SVGAGI (reference sequence). The CDR3 DNA reads TGTGCCAGCAGTCCCTCGAGCGGGGCTTACGGGGAGCTGTTTTTT. Translation gives CASSPSSGAYGELFF.

The rearrangement joins TRBV7-2 to TRBJ1-6, with D possibly being TRBD1 (5 bases). Trimming took off 5 bases at V and 2 bases at J, with 16 bases between the two ends. Germline V gene data show CDR1 as SGHTA and CDR2 as FQGNSA. The CDR3 contains 17 residues. The CDR3 reads CASSEPGEDAYNSPLHF. DNA for the CDR3: TGTGCCAGCAGCGAGCCGGGGGAGGACGCCTATAATTCACCCCTCCACTTT.